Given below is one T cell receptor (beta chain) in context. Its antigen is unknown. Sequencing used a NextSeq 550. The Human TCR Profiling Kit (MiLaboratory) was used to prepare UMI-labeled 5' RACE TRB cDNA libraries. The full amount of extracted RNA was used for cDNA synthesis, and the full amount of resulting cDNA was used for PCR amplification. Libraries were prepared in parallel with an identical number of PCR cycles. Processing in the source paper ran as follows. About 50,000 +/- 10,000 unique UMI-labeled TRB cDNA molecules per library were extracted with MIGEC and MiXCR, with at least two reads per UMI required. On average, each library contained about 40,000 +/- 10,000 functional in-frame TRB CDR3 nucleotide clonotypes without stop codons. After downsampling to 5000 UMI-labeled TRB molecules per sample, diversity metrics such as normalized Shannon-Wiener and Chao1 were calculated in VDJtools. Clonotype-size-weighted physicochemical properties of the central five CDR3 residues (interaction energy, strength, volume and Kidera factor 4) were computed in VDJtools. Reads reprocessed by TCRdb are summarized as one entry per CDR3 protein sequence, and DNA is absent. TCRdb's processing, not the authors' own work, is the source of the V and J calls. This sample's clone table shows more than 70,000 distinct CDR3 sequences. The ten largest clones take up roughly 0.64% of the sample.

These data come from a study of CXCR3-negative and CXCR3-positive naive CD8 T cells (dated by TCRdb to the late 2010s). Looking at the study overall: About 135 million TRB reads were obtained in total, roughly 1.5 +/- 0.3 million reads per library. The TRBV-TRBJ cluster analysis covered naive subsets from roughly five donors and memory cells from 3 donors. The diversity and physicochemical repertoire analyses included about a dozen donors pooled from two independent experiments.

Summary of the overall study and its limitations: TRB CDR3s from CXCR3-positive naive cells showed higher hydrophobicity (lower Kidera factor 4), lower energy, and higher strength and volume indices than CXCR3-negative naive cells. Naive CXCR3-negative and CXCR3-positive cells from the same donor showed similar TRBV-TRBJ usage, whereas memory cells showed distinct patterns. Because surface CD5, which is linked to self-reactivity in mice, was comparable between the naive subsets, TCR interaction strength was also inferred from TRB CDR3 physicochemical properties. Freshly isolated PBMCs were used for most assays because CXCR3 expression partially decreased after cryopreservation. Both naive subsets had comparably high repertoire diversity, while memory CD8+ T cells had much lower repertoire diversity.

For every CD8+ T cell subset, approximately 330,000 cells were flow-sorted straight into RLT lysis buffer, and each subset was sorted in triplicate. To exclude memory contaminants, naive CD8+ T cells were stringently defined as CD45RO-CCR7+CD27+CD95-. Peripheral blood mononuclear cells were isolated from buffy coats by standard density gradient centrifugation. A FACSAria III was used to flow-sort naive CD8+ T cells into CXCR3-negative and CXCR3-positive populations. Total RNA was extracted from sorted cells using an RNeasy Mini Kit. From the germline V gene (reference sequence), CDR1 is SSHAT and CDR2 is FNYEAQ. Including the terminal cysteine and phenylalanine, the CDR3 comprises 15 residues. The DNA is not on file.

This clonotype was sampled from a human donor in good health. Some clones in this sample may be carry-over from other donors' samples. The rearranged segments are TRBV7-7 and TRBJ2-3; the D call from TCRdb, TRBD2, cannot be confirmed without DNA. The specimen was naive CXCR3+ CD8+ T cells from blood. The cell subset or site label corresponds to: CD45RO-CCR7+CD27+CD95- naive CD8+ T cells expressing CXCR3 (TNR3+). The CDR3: CASSPGLANTDTQYF. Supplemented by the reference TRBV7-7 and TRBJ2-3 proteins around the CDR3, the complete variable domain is GAGVSQSPRYKVTKRGQDVTLRCDPISSHATLYWYQQALGQGPEFLTYFNYEAQPDKSGLPSDRFSAERPEGSISTLTIQRTEQRDSAMYRCASSPGLANTDTQYFGPGTRLTVL.